This T cell receptor beta chain was retrieved from a study of graft-versus-host responses after intestinal transplantation (dated by TCRdb to about 2021). As for the study more broadly: Recipients received multivisceral, liver-intestinal, or isolated intestinal transplants. Every recipient was given anti-thymocyte globulin induction, followed by about 3 years of maintenance tacrolimus and steroids. Bulk TCR-beta CDR3 sequencing was used to track graft-versus-host and host-versus-graft alloreactive T cell clones in the graft, circulation and bone marrow after intestinal transplantation. Alloreactive clones were identified by sequencing pre-transplant mixed lymphocyte reaction products and comparing these products with unstimulated pre-transplant donor and recipient T cells. The cohort enrolled 20 to 30 intestinal transplant recipients including one retransplant, and a few patients lacking pretransplant specimens were excluded. A peak of at least 4% donor T cells among recipient peripheral blood mononuclear cells was the definition used for donor T cell macrochimerism. Rather than being sequenced by the commercial service, samples from a few later patients were sequenced in-house on an Illumina MiSeq and processed with MiXCR. Study-wide conclusions, independent of this receptor: Early after transplant, peak levels of circulating GvH clones were associated with declines in HvG clones. GvH clones turned up in recipient bone marrow, with some appearing earlier in ileal mucosa or blood, a pattern consistent with an intestinal mucosal origin. The conclusions were limited by the relatively low number and heterogeneity of the intestinal transplant patients. High GvH to HvG T cell clonal ratios were observed in the allografts of patients with donor T cell macrochimerism.

CDR1 and CDR2, looked up from the germline V gene, are MGHRA and YSYEKL. The cysteine opens and the phenylalanine closes a CDR3 of 13 amino acids. The sequence is cut down to CDR3 DNA, 39 bases in frame from base 1. The germline ends are 7 bases apart after V is trimmed by 1 base and J by 3 bases. A note on this clone: Its antigen has not been determined. No much larger clonotype is one base removed from it; base qualities were not supplied.

Library generation was performed with the immunoSEQ multiplex PCR assay. In most patients, genomic DNA was isolated using the Qiagen DNeasy Blood and Tissue Kit and sent frozen to Adaptive Biotechnologies for TCR sequencing. For most patients, genomic DNA was subjected to high-throughput TCR-beta CDR3 sequencing by Adaptive Biotechnologies. For the original study's pipeline: TCR sequencing data were retrieved from Adaptive's ImmunoSEQ software for about 17 patients, whereas three other patients were processed with MiXCR and VDJtools. To correct CD4 versus CD8 sorting errors, any sequence found in both subsets at a frequency ratio below 5:1 was removed. CDR3 nucleotide sequences shared by donor and recipient were removed because the origin of these sequences could not be assigned. At least 2-fold expansion over unstimulated cells and a minimum CFSE-low frequency of 0.002% (template counts) or 0.001% (read counts) were required for clones to be classified as alloreactive. Clones were considered mappable if detected in sequenced pre-transplant spleen, lymph node, or MLR CFSE-low populations of the donor or recipient. Cumulative frequency of alloreactive clones was calculated as a percentage of all sequences weighted by copy number. Held by TCRdb, this immuneACCESS table contains in-frame sequences only and omits some clones. Under half of the omission traces to an unresolved V gene where checked; the cause of the rest is unknown. The V and J calls and clone size were taken over from that table, and D and trimming were inferred from the DNA. The sample records some 110,000 clones, around 94% of which are singletons. The top ten hold 1.2% of the sample.

Read against the paper, the sample's time point label means: cells obtained before transplantation from donor or recipient. CD3+CD4+ and CD3+CD8+ populations were FACS-sorted from unstimulated pre-transplant donor and recipient cells taken from spleen or lymph nodes. Sequencing used unstimulated CD8+ T cells sorted from spleen or lymph node cells, obtained before transplant. The chain is made from TRBV4-1 and TRBJ2-7; the D gene lacks a confident call. The receptor comes from a human donor who was the organ donor for an intestinal transplant. The CDR3 region: CASSQVGSYEQYF. Here is the DNA: TGCGCCAGCAGCCAAGTAGGCAGCTACGAGCAGTACTTC.